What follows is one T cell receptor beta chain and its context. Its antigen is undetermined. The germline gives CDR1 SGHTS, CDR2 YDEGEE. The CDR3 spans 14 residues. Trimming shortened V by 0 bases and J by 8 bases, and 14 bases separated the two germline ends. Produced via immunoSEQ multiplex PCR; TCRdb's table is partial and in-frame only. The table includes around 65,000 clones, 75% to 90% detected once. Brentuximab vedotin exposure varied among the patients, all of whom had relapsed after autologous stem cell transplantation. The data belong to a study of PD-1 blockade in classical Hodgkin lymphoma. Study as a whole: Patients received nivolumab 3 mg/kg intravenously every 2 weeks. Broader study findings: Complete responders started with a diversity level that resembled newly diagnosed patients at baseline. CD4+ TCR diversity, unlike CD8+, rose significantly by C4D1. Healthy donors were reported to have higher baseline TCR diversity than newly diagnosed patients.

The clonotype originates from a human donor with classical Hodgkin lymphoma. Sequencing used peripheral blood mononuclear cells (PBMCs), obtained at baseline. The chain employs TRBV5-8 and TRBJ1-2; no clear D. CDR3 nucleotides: TGTGCCAGCAGCTTGGGACTCACGAGCTACGGCTACACCTTC. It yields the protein CASSLGLTSYGYTF.